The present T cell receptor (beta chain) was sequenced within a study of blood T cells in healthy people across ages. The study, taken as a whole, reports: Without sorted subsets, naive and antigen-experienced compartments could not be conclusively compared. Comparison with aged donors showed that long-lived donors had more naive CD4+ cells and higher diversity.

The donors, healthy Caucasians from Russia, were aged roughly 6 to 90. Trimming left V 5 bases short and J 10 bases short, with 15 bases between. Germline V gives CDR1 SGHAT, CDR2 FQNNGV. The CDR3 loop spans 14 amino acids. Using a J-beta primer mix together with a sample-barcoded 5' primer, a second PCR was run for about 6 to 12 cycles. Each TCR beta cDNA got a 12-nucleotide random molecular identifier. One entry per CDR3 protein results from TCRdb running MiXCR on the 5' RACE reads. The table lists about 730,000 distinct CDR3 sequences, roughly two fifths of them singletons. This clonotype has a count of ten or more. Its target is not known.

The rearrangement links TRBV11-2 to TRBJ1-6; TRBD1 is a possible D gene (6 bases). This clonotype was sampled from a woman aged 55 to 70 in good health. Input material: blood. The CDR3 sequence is CASSHETGSSPLHF. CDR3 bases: TGTGCCAGCAGCCACGAAACAGGGAGCTCACCCCTCCACTTT.